This is a list of T cell receptor beta chains from one sample in a study of T cell responses to AZD1222 COVID-19 vaccine. Some clones are missing from TCRdb's copy, which holds only in-frame ones; the method was immunoSEQ multiplex PCR. Seen here are approximately 100,000 clones, 86% observed once, and the top ten hold roughly 1.4%. The sample here was peripheral blood, taken on day 0 of AZD1222 vaccination. These receptors were taken from an adult in good health. Both conserved end residues are part of each CDR3. The order of the fields is clone size, V gene, J gene, CDR3 protein. Clone size is stated in some rows and not others, as once, few, many or a class when expanded.

-	TRBV28	TRBJ1-3	CASSPPMVQGAKGNTIYF
-	TRBV11-2	TRBJ1-1	CASSLDRRREAFF
-	TRBV5-1	TRBJ1-1	CASSRGWDSGNTEAFF
-	TRBV6-2/TRBV6-3	TRBJ1-6	CASSPTRGYSPLHF
-	TRBV28	TRBJ2-7	CASSSPATASYEQYF
-	TRBV5-8	TRBJ2-5	CASSLSRLAAYQETQYF
once	TRBV5-1	TRBJ2-2	CASSSDPGETGELFF
few	TRBV25-1	TRBJ1-3	CASRPVSGNTIYF
-	TRBV7-2	TRBJ2-3	CASGKGRMITDTQYF
-	TRBV15	TRBJ2-7	CATSSETQGPYEQYF
-	TRBV19	TRBJ2-2	CASSIGGRVTAGELFF
once	TRBV20-1	TRBJ1-4	CSARGGQGNEKLFF
-	TRBV7-6	TRBJ2-7	CASSLVKGSYEQYF
once	TRBV3-1/TRBV3-2	TRBJ1-1	CASSQVTQGGAFF
-	TRBV28	TRBJ1-6	CASRIRAGVGLGSPLHF
few	TRBV28	TRBJ1-5	CASSLSGTGYQPQHF
-	TRBV6-2/TRBV6-3	TRBJ1-2	CASSYQGGERPLGYTF
-	TRBV6-5	TRBJ2-2	CASRAGTGVSGELFF
-	TRBV10-3	TRBJ2-3	CAISESEGATDTQYF
-	TRBV27	TRBJ2-7	CASSFGQSYEQYF
-	TRBV18	TRBJ1-1	CASSPLNGNTEAFF
-	TRBV29-1	TRBJ2-7	CSAKDRTYEQYF
-	TRBV3-1/TRBV3-2	TRBJ2-1	CASSQGRVEQFF
-	TRBV7-9	TRBJ1-1	CASSLVSGARTEAFF
-	TRBV14	TRBJ2-1	CASSPRLAGAGNEQFF
-	TRBV5-1	TRBJ2-2	CASSLHLGQGDTGELFF
-	TRBV3-1/TRBV3-2	TRBJ1-6	CASSQGGRNSPLHF
-	TRBV9	TRBJ1-2	CASSVTGYGYTF
once	TRBV5-6	TRBJ1-4	CASSSRRSGTYGRGLFF
-	TRBV2	TRBJ1-2	CARGGVWGINYGYTF
-	TRBV10-3	TRBJ1-6	CAISEGSSYNSPLHF
-	TRBV9	TRBJ1-6	CASSVESTFYNSPLHF
-	TRBV30	TRBJ1-5	CAWSGTGDQPQHF
once	TRBV7-8	TRBJ2-3	CASSLGRSTDTQYF
medium-sized	TRBV7-3	TRBJ2-1	CASSLTGQRGIAFNEQFF
-	TRBV10-1	TRBJ1-4	CASRQGACGEKLFF
-	TRBV28	TRBJ2-7	CASSSDTSYEQYF
-	TRBV5-8	TRBJ1-2	CASSRDRTYGYTF
-	TRBV4-1	TRBJ2-3	CASSQDKSGLYTDTQYF
-	TRBV30	TRBJ2-1	CAWSELNEQFF
-	TRBV4-1	TRBJ2-6	CASSQEGQGFYGANVLTF
-	TRBV18	TRBJ1-3	CASSPRGQGALNTIYF
-	TRBV19	TRBJ1-4	CASSLPGTTDEKLFF